The rows below give T cell receptor beta chains drawn from one sample of a study of T-cell memory formation after mild COVID-19. TCRdb called the 5' RACE reads again in MiXCR, with one record for every CDR3 protein. This sample has about 110,000 distinct CDR3 sequences, with around an eighth found just once. Sequenced sample: PBMCs or a T cell subset sorted from them (not recorded which). The source is an adult woman who had mild COVID-19 (a few samples of this study predate the infection). Cell type and time point are not known. Each CDR3 is given with its conserved first and last residue. Each record gives: D gene, clone size, V gene, J gene, CDR3 length, CDR3 DNA, CDR3 protein. The D gene is left open where the match is weak. Part of the rows lack a size; the others show once, few, many or a class for expanded clones.

>-|few|TRBV5-8|TRBJ1-1|16
TGTGCCAGCATCCGTCCTTGGGTTTACTCGAACACTGAAGCTTTCTTT
CASIRPWVYSNTEAFF
>TRBD1|few|TRBV5-6|TRBJ2-7|14
TGTGCCAGCACCCACGGACAGGGGGCATACGAGCAGTACTTC
CASTHGQGAYEQYF
>-|few|TRBV5-1|TRBJ2-1|15
TGCGCCAGCAGCTCGACTACAGAGCTCTACAATGAGCAGTTCTTC
CASSSTTELYNEQFF
>-|-|TRBV20-1|TRBJ2-1|14
TGCAGTGCTCCCAGACCTCACTCCTACAATGAGCAGTTCTTC
CSAPRPHSYNEQFF
>TRBD1|-|TRBV9|TRBJ2-7|15
TGTGCCAGCAGCGTCCAAACAGGGGTAGGCTACGAGCAGTACTTC
CASSVQTGVGYEQYF
>-|few|TRBV25-1|TRBJ2-7|12
TGTGCCAGCAGTATTAGCAGGAGCGAGCAGTACTTC
CASSISRSEQYF
>-|many|TRBV11-2|TRBJ2-1|16
TGTGCCAGCAGCTCAGTAATGGGGGAATGGTACAATGAGCAGTTCTTC
CASSSVMGEWYNEQFF
>-|few|TRBV7-9|TRBJ2-7|14
TGTGCCAGCAGCTTAGCGGCCAGGGTCCACGAGCAGTACTTC
CASSLAARVHEQYF
>TRBD2|-|TRBV10-3|TRBJ2-1|16
TGTGCCATCAGTCCGACCGTTAGCGGGAGCGGCAATGAGCAGTTCTTC
CAISPTVSGSGNEQFF
>TRBD2|few|TRBV4-2|TRBJ2-5|15
TGTGCCAGCAGCCAAGGGCTAGCGGGACAAGAGACCCAGTACTTC
CASSQGLAGQETQYF
>TRBD1|-|TRBV5-4|TRBJ2-7|15
TGTGCCAGCAGCCTCGGGGACAGGGGCACCTACGAGCAGTACTTC
CASSLGDRGTYEQYF
>-|-|TRBV6-1|TRBJ1-2|17
TGTGCCAGCAGTGATTGGAACAGGGCCATACCTAACTATGGCTACACCTTC
CASSDWNRAIPNYGYTF
>TRBD2|-|TRBV4-2|TRBJ2-7|13
TGTGCCAGCAAGGAGGGAGGGTTCGCCGAGCAGTACTTC
CASKEGGFAEQYF
>-|-|TRBV5-4|TRBJ2-7|14
TGTGCCAGCAGGCCGGGCGTCCTAGGGTACGAGCAGTACTTC
CASRPGVLGYEQYF
>TRBD2|-|TRBV12-3/TRBV12-4|TRBJ2-7|13
TGTGCCAGCAGCCCCGGGAGGGTCCACGAGCAGTACTTC
CASSPGRVHEQYF
>TRBD1|few|TRBV4-2|TRBJ1-1|16
TGTGCCAGCAGCCCCGGAGGACAGGAGTCTAACACTGAAGCTTTCTTT
CASSPGGQESNTEAFF
>TRBD1|-|TRBV20-1|TRBJ2-7|15
TGCAGTGCCGACCGGGACAGCCCCGAGGCGTACGAGCAGTACTTC
CSADRDSPEAYEQYF
>-|-|TRBV7-8|TRBJ2-5|14
TGTGCCAGCAGCTACGCCGGGAGCCAAGAGACCCAGTACTTC
CASSYAGSQETQYF
>-|-|TRBV12-3/TRBV12-4|TRBJ2-7|12
TGTGCCAGCAGTACGACGGTGAACGAGCAGTACTTC
CASSTTVNEQYF
>-|-|TRBV5-8|TRBJ2-1|15
TGTGCCAGCAGCGTCGTTACAGTTGGTGGCAATGAGCAGTTCTTC
CASSVVTVGGNEQFF
>-|many|TRBV12-3/TRBV12-4|TRBJ1-1|13
TGTGCCAGCTCCGGGGGCCCGACGACTGAAGCTTTCTTT
CASSGGPTTEAFF
>-|-|TRBV12-3/TRBV12-4|TRBJ2-5|14
TGTGCCAGCAGTAAGGCGGGGGCAGGAGAGACCCAGTACTTC
CASSKAGAGETQYF
>TRBD1|-|TRBV5-1|TRBJ1-1|15
TGCGCCAGCAGCTTCCGACAGGGGCTGAACACTGAAGCTTTCTTT
CASSFRQGLNTEAFF
>-|-|TRBV3-1|TRBJ1-2|18
TGTGCCAGCAGCCAAAGCGGGTCCCCGACAGGCTTTAACTATGGCTACACCTTC
CASSQSGSPTGFNYGYTF
>TRBD1|few|TRBV5-1|TRBJ2-7|15
TGCGCCAGCAGCTTGGGAGACAGAGACAGGGATGAGCAGTACTTC
CASSLGDRDRDEQYF
>TRBD2|few|TRBV2|TRBJ2-5|15
TGTGCCAGCAGTGAACGTAGGACTAGTAAAGAGACCCAGTACTTC
CASSERRTSKETQYF
>-|-|TRBV7-9|TRBJ2-5|11
TGTGCCAGCAGCTCTCGGGAGACCCAGTACTTC
CASSSRETQYF
>-|few|TRBV24-1|TRBJ2-7|15
TGTGCCACCAGTGACGGCACCAACTTATCCTACGAGCAGTACTTC
CATSDGTNLSYEQYF
>-|-|TRBV7-3|TRBJ2-3|15
TGTGCCAGCAGCCCCCCGGGATCACTGCCAGATACGCAGTATTTT
CASSPPGSLPDTQYF
>TRBD1|-|TRBV5-1|TRBJ1-2|14
TGCGCCAGCAGCCCGGGGGACAGTCATTATGGCTACACCTTC
CASSPGDSHYGYTF
>-|-|TRBV6-5|TRBJ2-2|17
TGTGCCAGCAGTACCCCCCGTGGCGGGATAAACACCGGGGAGCTGTTTTTT
CASSTPRGGINTGELFF
>-|-|TRBV27|TRBJ1-1|13
TGTGCCAGCAGTTTCCAAGGGGCGGCTGAAGCTTTCTTT
CASSFQGAAEAFF
>TRBD2|-|TRBV7-2|TRBJ2-3|16
TGTGCCAGCAGCTCGGGCCGACTAGCGGGCTTTTATACGCAGTATTTT
CASSSGRLAGFYTQYF
>-|-|TRBV15|TRBJ2-5|13
TGTGCCACACGCCCGGCGGGGCAAGAGACCCAGTACTTC
CATRPAGQETQYF
>TRBD1|-|TRBV7-8|TRBJ1-2|14
TGTGCCAGCAGCTTCGGACAGGGGAGCTATGGCTACACCTTC
CASSFGQGSYGYTF
>-|many|TRBV19|TRBJ2-1|15
TGTGCCAGTAGTATAGGCGAAATTACGAGGGGTGAGCAGTTCTTC
CASSIGEITRGEQFF
>-|few|TRBV3-1|TRBJ2-1|17
TGTGCCAGCAGCCCCCGTAAGTTAGGGGGGACCTACAATGAGCAGTTCTTC
CASSPRKLGGTYNEQFF
>-|-|TRBV7-8|TRBJ2-5|18
TGTGCCAGCAGACTTCCCCAGTGGCAGGGAGGACCAGGAGAGACCCAGTACTTC
CASRLPQWQGGPGETQYF
>-|-|TRBV20-1|TRBJ2-7|11
TGCAGTGCGGCCCTCAACCGGGAGCAGTACTTC
CSAALNREQYF